The TCR beta chain under discussion was sequenced for a study of shared clonotypes between healthy human individuals. About the research overall: A donor's plate count was three for CD4 naive and three for CD4 memory; CD8 naive had two and CD8 memory one.

Whole-study results and caveats: All-four-donor shared clonotypes had higher generation probabilities than non-shared clonotypes did. Sequencing depth was expected to affect clonotype sharing among donors.

With respect to this clone: The antigen remains undetermined.

Looked up from germline, CDR1 is SEHNR and CDR2 is FQNEAQ (reference sequence). V lost 5 bases to trimming and J lost 8 bases, with 12 bases between them. The CDR3 is 12 amino acids. Assay: immunoSEQ multiplex PCR; the TCRdb copy retains only in-frame clones and omits some. This table has over a million clones, approximately 80% appearing once. The sequence derives from a man younger than 30 in good health. Some clones in this sample may be carry-over from other donors' samples. The chain links TRBV7-9 to TRBJ1-2; D possibly corresponds to TRBD1 (5 bases). The sequenced sample was memory CD4+ T cells from PBMCs. Described subset: CD45RA-negative fraction. The CDR3 here is CASSTRGQGYTF. In nucleotides, the CDR3 is TGTGCCAGCAGCACAAGGGGTCAAGGCTACACCTTC.